These 6 T cell receptor beta chains originate from one sample sequenced in a study of T-cell reconstitution after alpha-beta-depleted transplantation in children. Unique molecular identifiers were built into the TCRbeta library. One entry per CDR3 protein, called by TCRdb with MiXCR from the PCR reads. The sample holds 750,000 to 950,000 distinct CDR3 sequences; roughly 15% are singletons and the top ten take 5%. Sequencing was performed on PBMCs, mostly from graft donor cells, taken 360 days after TCRalphabeta/CD19-depleted stem cell transplant. The receptors shown here come from a male patient younger than 18 who had a stem cell transplant for acute lymphoblastic leukemia, so the T cells may come from the graft donor.

This clonotype appeared many times. The rearrangement links TRBV10-3 to TRBJ2-7; 7 bases agree with TRBD2. The CDR3 runs to 14 residues. The germline V gene has CDR1 ENHRY and CDR2 SYGVKD. J lost 4 bases, V lost 5 bases, and 8 bases had no gene match. CDR3 loop: CAISSGRVNYEQYF. The CDR3 bases are TGTGCCATCAGTTCGGGGAGGGTTAATTACGAGCAGTACTTC.

J is TRBJ1-3 and V is TRBV12-3 or TRBV12-4, with 7 bases fitting TRBD1. The CDR3 is 18 residues long. V was pared by 10 bases and J by 4 bases, with 22 bases of the junction left unmatched. The CDR3 spells CATTTRDRFRARGNTIYF. The CDR3 nucleotides read TGTGCCACGACAACTCGGGACAGATTTAGAGCGCGAGGAAACACCATATATTTT.

V gene TRBV2 combines with J gene TRBJ2-2, with D tentatively TRBD2 (6 bases). Germline values: CDR1 SNHLY, CDR2 FYNNEI. Trimming shortened V by 6 bases and J by 6 bases, and 17 bases separated the two germline ends. The CDR3 totals 15 residues. CDR3 loop: CASRTGTHVPGELFF. The CDR3 DNA is TGTGCCAGCAGGACGGGGACTCACGTCCCCGGGGAGCTGTTTTTT.

The rearrangement joins TRBV5-1 to TRBJ2-5; D tentatively fits TRBD1 or TRBD2 (5 bases each). Germline CDR1 reads SGHRS; CDR2 reads YFSETQ. Trimming took 2 bases from V and 2 from J, leaving 13 bases between them. There are 15 residues in the CDR3. Written as DNA, the CDR3 is TGCGCCAGCAGCTTAAGCGGACAAAGACAAGAGACCCAGTACTTC. Translating it yields CASSLSGQRQETQYF.

V usage is TRBV5-1 and J usage is TRBJ2-5; 9 bases map to TRBD2. Unmatched junction bases numbered 13, after V lost 4 bases and J lost 0 bases. The CDR3 covers 18 residues. Germline loops: CDR1 SGHRS, CDR2 YFSETQ. CDR3 amino acids: CASSPPGGLAAYQETQYF. The CDR3 nucleotides are TGCGCCAGCAGCCCACCAGGGGGACTAGCAGCTTACCAAGAGACCCAGTACTTC.

This clonotype was seen a few times. The chain has TRBV7-8 and TRBJ2-1; TRBD2 matches at 7 bases. The J segment lost 9 bases and the V segment lost 2 bases, leaving 7 bases of the junction unmatched. This CDR3 spans 14 amino acids. Germline CDR1 and CDR2: SGHVS and FQNEAQ. In nucleotides, the CDR3 is TGTGCCAGCAGCTTAACAGCGGGGAGGGGTGAGCAGTTCTTC. Translating it yields CASSLTAGRGEQFF.